This T cell receptor (beta chain) stems from a study of shared clonotypes between healthy human individuals. Trimming pared 1 base from V and 5 bases from J, leaving 12 bases between. The CDR3 covers 15 residues. CDR1 and CDR2 from the germline V gene are SGHNT and YYREEE (reference sequence). Findings and limits, study-wide: Naive subsets typically showed greater estimated richness than memory subsets. Clonotypes that were shared across four donors made up around 5% of naive CD4 clonotypes.

The data were produced by immunoSEQ multiplex PCR, yet TCRdb's version contains in-frame clones alone and is incomplete. The sample includes about 2.3 million clones, 85% to 95% of them seen just once. About this clone: Its antigen is undetermined.

Splitting of CD4+ cells produced CD45RA+ naive and CD45RA-negative memory subsets. The receptor's source is a man between 18 and 35 years old in good health. Some clones in this sample may be carry-over from other donors' samples. Input material: naive CD4+ T cells from PBMCs. Sample subset: CD45RA+ positively selected. This chain uses TRBV5-4 with TRBJ2-2, with D perhaps TRBD2 (5 bases). The CDR3 is CASSLWARRTGELFF. CDR3 sequence (DNA): TGTGCCAGCAGCTTGTGGGCCAGGAGGACCGGGGAGCTGTTTTTT.